The TCR beta chain described here comes from a study of blood T cell repertoires in COVID-19. Categorization into cohorts depended on clinical history that participants reported. The CDR3 covers 14 residues. Trimming cost V 6 bases and J 9 bases, with 18 bases left between them. Germline CDR1 and CDR2: SEHNR and FQNEAQ (reference sequence). The protocol was immunoSEQ multiplex PCR, while the TCRdb copy is restricted to in-frame clones and leaves out a portion. This sample has around 130,000 clones; around four fifths occur once, and the top ten carry about 20%. The sequence was collected from a man aged 25 to 40 who had recovered from COVID-19. The chain has TRBV7-9 and TRBJ2-1; D may be TRBD1 (5 bases). The specimen was PBMCs or T cells enriched from blood (not recorded which). In nucleotides, the CDR3 is TGTGCCAGCAGTCCACGTGGACAACTGGCTGAGCAGTTCTTC. Its translation is CASSPRGQLAEQFF.